Sequencing of this T cell receptor (beta chain) was carried out in a study of blood T cell repertoires in COVID-19. For the study at large: Samples of COVID-19 (acute and convalescent) were obtained from the United States, Italy and Spain.

In the authors' methods: Counts of nucleated cells, estimated from reference gene primer amplification, were obtained. Clones were read by immunoSEQ multiplex PCR, and TCRdb kept only the in-frame ones, dropping some. V, J and clone size derive from that table, while D and trimming were established from the DNA sequence. The sample gives some 350,000 clones, 83% of which show up once; 3% is in the top ten. Material: peripheral blood. The TCR sequence derives from a young man with active or convalescent COVID-19.

The CDR3 region has the DNA TGCGCCAGCAGCCAAGGCGTGGAGACCCAGTACTTC. It translates to CASSQGVETQYF. This chain connects TRBV4-3 to TRBJ2-5, with D hard to call. Germline V gene sequence: CDR1 LGHNA, CDR2 YSLEER. Trimming took off 1 base at V and 5 bases at J, with 5 bases between the two ends. This CDR3 has 12 residues.